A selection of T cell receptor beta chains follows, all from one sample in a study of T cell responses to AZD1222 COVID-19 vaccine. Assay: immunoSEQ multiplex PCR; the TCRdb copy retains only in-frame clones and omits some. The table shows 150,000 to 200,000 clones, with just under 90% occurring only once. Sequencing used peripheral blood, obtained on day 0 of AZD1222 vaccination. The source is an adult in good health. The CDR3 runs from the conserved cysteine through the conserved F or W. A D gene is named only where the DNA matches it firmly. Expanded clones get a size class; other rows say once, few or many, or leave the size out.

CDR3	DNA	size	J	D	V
CASSLGLGGQGGYGYTF	TGCGCCAGCAGCTTGGGACTGGGGGGACAGGGTGGCTATGGCTACACCTTC	-	TRBJ1-2	TRBD1	TRBV5-1
CATSDPYGTSGSYNEQFF	TGTGCCACCAGTGACCCATATGGGACTAGCGGGAGCTACAATGAGCAGTTCTTC	-	TRBJ2-1	TRBD2	TRBV24-1
CASNSILGYTF	TGTGCCAGCAACTCCATTTTGGGCTACACCTTC	-	TRBJ1-2	-	TRBV28
CASSYSGGQGGSPLHF	TGTGCCAGCAGTTACTCAGGGGGCCAGGGAGGTTCACCCCTCCACTTT	once	TRBJ1-6	TRBD1	TRBV6-5
CASSLTSGSTYNEQFF	TGTGCCAGCAGCTTAACTAGCGGGAGCACTTACAATGAGCAGTTCTTC	-	TRBJ2-1	TRBD2	TRBV11-3
CASSQQLSSYNEQFF	TGTGCCAGCAGCCAACAGCTTAGCTCCTACAATGAGCAGTTCTTC	-	TRBJ2-1	-	TRBV3-1/TRBV3-2
CASSVSTTREYF	TGTGCCAGCAGCGTCTCTACCACGAGGGAGTACTTC	-	TRBJ2-7	-	TRBV9
CASSVGGQGEGPLHF	TGTGCCAGCAGCGTAGGGGGACAGGGGGAGGGACCCCTCCACTTT	-	TRBJ1-6	TRBD1	TRBV9
CAWSVPGTRRNSPLHF	TGTGCCTGGAGTGTTCCCGGGACCAGAAGGAATTCACCCCTCCACTTT	-	TRBJ1-6	-	TRBV30
CASSIIALHNEQFF	TGTGCCAGTAGTATAATCGCCCTCCACAATGAGCAGTTCTTC	-	TRBJ2-1	-	TRBV19
CASSSRGFGNEQYF	TGTGCCAGCAGCTCCAGGGGTTTTGGCAACGAGCAGTACTTC	-	TRBJ2-7	-	TRBV7-2
CASSLQGEMEYYGYTF	TGTGCCAGCAGTTTACAGGGGGAGATGGAGTACTATGGCTACACCTTC	-	TRBJ1-2	TRBD1	TRBV28
CASSVLAGGLGETQYF	TGTGCCAGCAGTGTACTAGCGGGGGGTTTAGGAGAGACCCAGTACTTC	-	TRBJ2-5	TRBD2	TRBV27
CASSLPPQGNEQFF	TGTGCCAGCAGTTTGCCCCCACAGGGTAATGAGCAGTTCTTC	-	TRBJ2-1	-	TRBV28
CASSYSTGLGGGEQYF	TGTGCCAGCAGTTACTCGACGGGACTAGGGGGTGGCGAGCAGTACTTC	-	TRBJ2-7	TRBD2	TRBV6-2/TRBV6-3
CASSSRELYGYTF	TGTGCCAGCAGCTCCCGGGAACTATATGGCTACACCTTC	-	TRBJ1-2	-	TRBV7-2
CASDQRGGRHNEQFF	TGTGCCAGCGACCAGAGGGGGGGGCGACACAATGAGCAGTTCTTC	-	TRBJ2-1	-	TRBV2
CSASDSGSSSDTQYF	TGCAGTGCTAGTGATAGCGGGAGTTCATCCGATACGCAGTATTTT	-	TRBJ2-3	TRBD2	TRBV20-1
CSVELAGAPSTDTQYF	TGCAGCGTTGAATTAGCGGGGGCCCCTAGCACAGATACGCAGTATTTT	-	TRBJ2-3	TRBD2	TRBV29-1
CASSPRKDRGVNANTGELFF	TGTGCCAGCTCACCTAGGAAGGACAGGGGCGTAAACGCGAACACCGGGGAGCTGTTTTTT	-	TRBJ2-2	TRBD1	TRBV18
CASSFGQGRYGYTF	TGTGCCAGCAGTTTTGGGCAGGGCCGCTATGGCTACACCTTC	-	TRBJ1-2	-	TRBV27
CASSLSPMGGWGSYNEQFF	TGTGCCAGCAGCTTATCCCCCATGGGGGGATGGGGCTCCTACAATGAGCAGTTCTTC	-	TRBJ2-1	-	TRBV7-2
CSANSAYEQYF	TGCAGTGCGAATAGCGCTTACGAGCAGTACTTC	-	TRBJ2-7	-	TRBV20-1
CASSWTGLAYLNEQYF	TGTGCCAGCAGTTGGACGGGACTAGCGTACCTGAACGAGCAGTACTTC	-	TRBJ2-7	TRBD2	TRBV6-5
CASSRNVDNQPQHF	TGTGCCAGCAGCCGGAACGTGGACAATCAGCCCCAGCATTTT	-	TRBJ1-5	-	TRBV3-1/TRBV3-2
CASSPPGSAWDTQYF	TGTGCCAGCAGCCCCCCGGGATCGGCCTGGGATACGCAGTATTTT	-	TRBJ2-3	-	TRBV14
CASSFRGSGELFF	TGTGCCAGCAGCTTTCGGGGCTCCGGGGAGCTGTTTTTT	-	TRBJ2-2	-	TRBV7-2
CASSRAGGADEKLFF	TGTGCCAGCAGCCGTGCAGGGGGCGCGGATGAAAAACTGTTTTTT	-	TRBJ1-4	TRBD1	TRBV28
CASRRSSGSSYEQYF	TGTGCCAGCAGACGCTCTAGCGGGAGCTCCTACGAGCAGTACTTC	-	TRBJ2-7	TRBD2	TRBV5-4
CASSTLDRGVNSPLHF	TGTGCCAGCAGTACCTTGGACAGGGGAGTAAATTCACCCCTCCACTTT	-	TRBJ1-6	TRBD1	TRBV28
CASSPPGASSYEQYF	TGTGCCAGCAGTCCCCCAGGTGCCAGCTCCTACGAGCAGTACTTC	-	TRBJ2-7	-	TRBV28
CASSRDRDTGNTIYF	TGTGCCAGCAGTCGGGACAGGGATACTGGAAACACCATATATTTT	-	TRBJ1-3	TRBD1	TRBV6-5
CASTDRGRSNYEQYF	TGTGCCAGCACAGACAGGGGGCGATCAAACTACGAGCAGTACTTC	-	TRBJ2-7	TRBD1	TRBV28
CASSSRDRGAGANVLTF	TGTGCCAGCAGCTCCCGGGACAGGGGTGCTGGGGCCAACGTCCTGACTTTC	-	TRBJ2-6	TRBD1	TRBV7-2
CASRGVAGKADTQYF	TGTGCCAGCAGGGGGGTTGCTGGAAAAGCAGATACGCAGTATTTT	-	TRBJ2-3	-	TRBV6-5
CASTSSGNEKLFF	TGTGCCAGCACATCCTCGGGAAATGAAAAACTGTTTTTT	once	TRBJ1-4	-	TRBV6-6
CASSEGPRTEAFF	TGTGCCAGTAGTGAGGGCCCGAGGACTGAAGCTTTCTTT	-	TRBJ1-1	-	TRBV19
CASRRGTSEAPYEQYF	TGCGCCAGCAGGAGGGGGACTAGCGAGGCCCCCTACGAGCAGTACTTC	-	TRBJ2-7	TRBD2	TRBV5-1
CAWSRGASNQPQHF	TGTGCCTGGAGTAGGGGGGCTAGCAATCAGCCCCAGCATTTT	-	TRBJ1-5	-	TRBV30
CASSTSQPQHF	TGTGCCAGCAGTACCTCGCAGCCCCAGCATTTT	once	TRBJ1-5	-	TRBV28
CASSLEYFVAYNEQFF	TGTGCCAGCAGCTTAGAGTACTTTGTGGCGTACAATGAGCAGTTCTTC	-	TRBJ2-1	-	TRBV7-2
CASSRGQATNVLTF	TGTGCCAGCAGTCGGGGACAGGCAACCAACGTCCTGACTTTC	-	TRBJ2-6	TRBD1	TRBV28
CASSFRRQGSSYNSPLHF	TGTGCCAGCAGTTTCCGTCGACAGGGGAGCTCCTATAATTCACCCCTCCACTTT	-	TRBJ1-6	TRBD1	TRBV28
CASRLGIYEQYF	TGTGCAAGTCGCTTGGGTATCTACGAGCAGTACTTC	-	TRBJ2-7	-	TRBV12-2
CSVAVSFRGYTF	TGCAGCGTTGCAGTTTCATTTCGTGGCTACACCTTC	-	TRBJ1-2	-	TRBV29-1
CATSLTGGADEQFF	TGTGCCACCAGCCTTACAGGGGGCGCGGATGAGCAGTTCTTC	-	TRBJ2-1	TRBD1	TRBV24-1
CASSLWRGPTGETQYF	TGCGCCAGCAGCTTGTGGCGGGGGCCGACTGGAGAGACCCAGTACTTC	-	TRBJ2-5	-	TRBV5-1
CASSDREGVREKLFF	TGTGCCAGCAGTGATCGTGAAGGCGTTCGGGAAAAACTGTTTTTT	-	TRBJ1-4	-	TRBV25-1
CASRKVTNQPQHF	TGTGCCAGTAGGAAAGTGACTAATCAGCCCCAGCATTTT	once	TRBJ1-5	-	TRBV19
CASSLISQPQHF	TGTGCCAGCAGTTTAATTTCTCAGCCCCAGCATTTT	-	TRBJ1-5	-	TRBV28
CASSIGGSGSSYTQYF	TGTGCCAGTAGTATAGGAGGTAGCGGGAGTTCGTATACGCAGTATTTT	-	TRBJ2-3	TRBD2	TRBV19
CASKAGGEETQYF	TGTGCCAGCAAAGCGGGAGGAGAAGAGACCCAGTACTTC	-	TRBJ2-5	TRBD2	TRBV6-6
CASSLTGTLGGYTF	TGTGCCAGCAGCTTAACGGGGACACTTGGGGGCTACACCTTC	-	TRBJ1-2	-	TRBV7-3
CASSLDEGLNSPLHF	TGTGCCAGCAGCCTGGACGAAGGCCTGAATTCACCCCTCCACTTT	-	TRBJ1-6	-	TRBV7-9
CASSSRQATDTQYF	TGTGCCAGCAGCTCCAGACAGGCCACAGATACGCAGTATTTT	-	TRBJ2-3	-	TRBV7-2
CASSSTGGAGEQYF	TGCGCCAGCAGCTCGACAGGGGGCGCGGGTGAGCAGTACTTC	once	TRBJ2-7	TRBD1	TRBV5-1
CASSYSTGTNTGELFF	TGTGCCAGCAGTTACTCTACAGGGACGAACACCGGGGAGCTGTTTTTT	-	TRBJ2-2	-	TRBV6-5
CASSAGTNQNTEAFF	TGTGCCAGCAGTGCCGGGACAAATCAGAACACTGAAGCTTTCTTT	-	TRBJ1-1	-	TRBV28
CASASGYNEQFF	TGTGCCAGCGCTAGCGGCTACAATGAGCAGTTCTTC	-	TRBJ2-1	TRBD2	TRBV25-1
CASSPMYGRSYNEQFF	TGTGCCAGCAGCCCAATGTACGGGCGGTCCTACAATGAGCAGTTCTTC	-	TRBJ2-1	-	TRBV3-1/TRBV3-2